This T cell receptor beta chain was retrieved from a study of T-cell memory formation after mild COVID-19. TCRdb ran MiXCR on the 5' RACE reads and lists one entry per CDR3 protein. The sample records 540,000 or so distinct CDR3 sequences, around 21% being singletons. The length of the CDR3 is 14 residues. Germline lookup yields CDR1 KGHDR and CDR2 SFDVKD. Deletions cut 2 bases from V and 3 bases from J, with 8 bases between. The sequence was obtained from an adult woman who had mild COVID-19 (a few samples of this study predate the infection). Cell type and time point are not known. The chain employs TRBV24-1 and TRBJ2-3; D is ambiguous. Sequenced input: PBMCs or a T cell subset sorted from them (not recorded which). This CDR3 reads CATSDSAETDTQYF. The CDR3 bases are TGTGCCACCAGTGATTCGGCGGAGACAGATACGCAGTATTTT.